One T cell receptor beta chain is described in this entry. Its antigen remains unidentified. The entry originates in a study of cytomegalovirus exposure and HLA in healthy donors. Overall study findings and caveats: After further analysis at a later stage, 16,951 TCR beta sequences were associated with HLA alleles at 0.05 false discovery rate.

Trimming pared 1 base from V and 2 bases from J, leaving 6 bases between. The CDR3 runs to 13 residues. The germline V gene has CDR1 SGHTA and CDR2 FQGNSA. The PCR employed 60 Vbeta primers together with 13 Jbeta primers. Sequencing used immunoSEQ multiplex PCR; TCRdb keeps in-frame clones, though not all of them. This sample has about 190,000 clones, with roughly 80% found just once. This chain uses TRBV7-2 with TRBJ2-7, with D perhaps matching TRBD2 (5 bases). This TCR derives from a man over 45 in good health and CMV-seronegative. Sequencing was performed on PBMCs. CDR3 amino acids: CASSLVGAYEQYF. As DNA, the CDR3 is TGTGCCAGCAGCTTAGTGGGAGCCTACGAGCAGTACTTC.